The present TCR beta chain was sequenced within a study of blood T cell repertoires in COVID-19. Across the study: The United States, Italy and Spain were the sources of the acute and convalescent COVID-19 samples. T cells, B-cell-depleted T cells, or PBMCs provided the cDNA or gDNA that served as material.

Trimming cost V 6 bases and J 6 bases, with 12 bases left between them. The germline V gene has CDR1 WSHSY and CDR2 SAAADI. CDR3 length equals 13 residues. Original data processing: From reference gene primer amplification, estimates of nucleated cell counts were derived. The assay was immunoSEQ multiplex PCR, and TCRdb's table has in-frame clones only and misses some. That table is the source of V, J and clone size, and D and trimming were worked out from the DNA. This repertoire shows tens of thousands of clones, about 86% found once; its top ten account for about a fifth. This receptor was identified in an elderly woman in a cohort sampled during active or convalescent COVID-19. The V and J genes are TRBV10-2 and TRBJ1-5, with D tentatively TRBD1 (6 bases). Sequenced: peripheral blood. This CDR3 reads CASRQGGGQPQHF. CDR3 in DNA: TGCGCCAGCAGACAGGGTGGCGGTCAGCCCCAGCATTTT.